This is a list of T cell receptor beta chains from one sample in a study of blood T cell repertoires in COVID-19. Sequencing was performed with immunoSEQ multiplex PCR; in TCRdb, only in-frame clones are kept and a portion is missing. Of about 410,000 clones in the sample, 70% to 90% were seen once. Source material: peripheral blood. These receptors were taken from a woman between 25 and 40 years old with active or convalescent COVID-19. CDR3s include the opening cysteine and the closing phenylalanine or tryptophan. The order of the fields is D gene, clone size, V gene, J gene, CDR3 protein, CDR3 DNA. The D gene is left open where the match is weak. Rows may omit the clone size; those that give it use once, few, many or a size class.

>TRBD1|NA|TRBV30|TRBJ1-1
CAWSVGTEFEAFF
TGTGCCTGGAGTGTAGGGACAGAGTTTGAAGCTTTCTTT
>NA|NA|TRBV6-5|TRBJ1-4
CASSYSRAEKLFF
TGTGCCAGCAGTTACAGCAGGGCTGAAAAACTGTTTTTT
>NA|once|TRBV5-4|TRBJ1-1
CASSLGQPNTEAFF
TGTGCCAGCAGCTTGGGACAGCCAAACACTGAAGCTTTCTTT
>NA|once|TRBV3-1/TRBV3-2|TRBJ1-2
CASSQAGARGYTF
TGTGCCAGCAGCCAAGCAGGGGCGCGGGGCTACACCTTC
>TRBD1|NA|TRBV5-1|TRBJ1-2
CASSPRDREGYTF
TGCGCCAGCAGCCCCAGGGACAGGGAAGGCTACACCTTC
>TRBD1|NA|TRBV24-1|TRBJ1-1
CATSETGGNEAFF
TGTGCCACTTCTGAAACAGGGGGTAATGAAGCTTTCTTT
>NA|NA|TRBV5-4|TRBJ2-1
CASSLGGGWADNEQFF
TGTGCCAGCAGCTTGGGGGGGGGCTGGGCCGACAATGAGCAGTTCTTC
>NA|NA|TRBV6-1|TRBJ1-3
CASSEPRGTGNTIYF
TGTGCCAGCAGTGAACCTAGGGGCACTGGAAACACCATATATTTT
>NA|NA|TRBV5-1|TRBJ1-1
CASSWGDLNTEAFF
TGCGCCAGCAGCTGGGGGGATTTGAACACTGAAGCTTTCTTT
>NA|NA|TRBV3-1/TRBV3-2|TRBJ2-7
CASSLSSGHRGQYF
TGTGCCAGCAGCCTTTCCTCGGGACATAGGGGGCAGTACTTC
>NA|NA|TRBV19|TRBJ1-5
CASSRLVQGLNQPQHF
TGTGCCAGTAGTCGCTTGGTTCAGGGTTTGAATCAGCCCCAGCATTTT
>TRBD1|NA|TRBV5-1|TRBJ1-2
CASSLDLTGVLNYGYTF
TGCGCCAGCAGCTTGGACCTTACAGGGGTTTTGAACTATGGCTACACCTTC
>TRBD1|NA|TRBV10-1|TRBJ2-2
CASSGSPGRDRDTNTGELFF
TGCGCCAGCAGCGGAAGCCCAGGCCGGGACAGGGATACTAACACCGGGGAGCTGTTTTTT
>TRBD1|NA|TRBV5-6|TRBJ1-1
CASSLGGGGWNTEAFF
TGTGCCAGCAGCTTAGGGGGCGGTGGGTGGAACACTGAAGCTTTCTTT
>TRBD2|NA|TRBV29-1|TRBJ2-1
CSVAGTSGGEQFF
TGCAGCGTGGCCGGGACCTCGGGGGGTGAGCAGTTCTTC
>NA|NA|TRBV7-8|TRBJ2-3
CASSFLDWADTQYF
TGTGCCAGCAGCTTTCTCGACTGGGCAGATACGCAGTATTTT
>NA|NA|TRBV3-1/TRBV3-2|TRBJ2-3
CASSQDGAGAPPNTQYF
TGTGCCAGCAGCCAAGATGGGGCGGGGGCCCCCCCTAATACGCAGTATTTT
>TRBD1|NA|TRBV5-1|TRBJ1-5
CASSLDGTGVQPQHF
TGCGCCAGCAGCTTGGACGGGACAGGGGTTCAGCCCCAGCATTTT
>TRBD2|NA|TRBV7-2|TRBJ2-5
CASSLRTSGGVFQETQYF
TGTGCCAGCAGCTTACGGACTAGCGGGGGGGTATTCCAAGAGACCCAGTACTTC
>TRBD2|NA|TRBV7-9|TRBJ2-7
CASSLEGLAYEQYF
TGTGCCAGCAGCTTAGAGGGACTAGCATACGAGCAGTACTTC
>TRBD1|once|TRBV11-2|TRBJ1-1
CASSLDRGQEWVDTEAFF
TGTGCCAGCAGCTTAGACAGGGGGCAAGAGTGGGTGGACACTGAAGCTTTCTTT
>NA|NA|TRBV27|TRBJ1-1
CASKYLGGMNTEAFF
TGTGCCAGCAAATATCTTGGGGGCATGAACACTGAAGCTTTCTTT
>NA|NA|TRBV3-1/TRBV3-2|TRBJ2-7
CASSQDGGLEGEQYF
TGTGCCAGCAGCCAAGATGGGGGACTGGAGGGGGAGCAGTACTTC
>NA|NA|TRBV30|TRBJ1-2
CAGEIRADSDGYTF
TGTGCCGGGGAGATTAGAGCTGATAGCGATGGCTACACCTTC
>NA|NA|TRBV11-2|TRBJ1-1
CASSFQKRTEAFF
TGTGCCAGCAGCTTCCAGAAACGCACTGAAGCTTTCTTT
>TRBD1|NA|TRBV5-1|TRBJ2-7
CASSRMTGEPENEQYF
TGCGCCAGCAGCAGGATGACAGGGGAGCCCGAGAACGAGCAGTACTTC
>NA|NA|TRBV29-1|TRBJ2-5
CSVEGEWEVPQETQYF
TGCAGCGTTGAAGGGGAGTGGGAGGTACCGCAAGAGACCCAGTACTTC
>TRBD2|NA|TRBV19|TRBJ2-1
CASSFAGATAEQFF
TGTGCCAGTAGTTTTGCGGGAGCCACCGCGGAGCAGTTCTTC
>NA|once|TRBV19|TRBJ2-7
CASSPRENSYEQYF
TGTGCCAGTAGCCCCCGGGAGAACTCCTACGAGCAGTACTTC
>TRBD2|once|TRBV3-1/TRBV3-2|TRBJ2-3
CASSQGLAGGVTDTQYF
TGTGCCAGCAGCCAAGGACTAGCGGGGGGCGTGACAGATACGCAGTATTTT
>NA|NA|TRBV11-2|TRBJ2-7
CASSFPGGSYEQYF
TGTGCCAGCAGCTTCCCGGGTGGCTCCTACGAGCAGTACTTC
>TRBD1|NA|TRBV7-8|TRBJ1-4
CASSPSRRDRVNEKLFF
TGTGCCAGCAGCCCCTCCCGTCGGGACAGGGTAAATGAAAAACTGTTTTTT
>NA|NA|TRBV13|TRBJ2-1
CASSLNSEIKQFF
TGTGCCAGCAGCTTAAATAGCGAAATAAAGCAGTTCTTC
>NA|NA|TRBV6-2/TRBV6-3|TRBJ2-7
CASSPLTGPTYEQYF
TGTGCCAGCAGTCCCCTGACAGGCCCTACCTACGAGCAGTACTTC
>TRBD1|NA|TRBV10-3|TRBJ2-7
CAISDSHGTGSYEQYF
TGTGCCATCAGTGATAGTCACGGGACAGGCTCCTACGAGCAGTACTTC